This T cell receptor beta chain is from a study of T cells after somatic rescue of genetic block. Germline-derived CDR1 and CDR2 are SGHDT and YYEEEE. Losses at the gene ends were 6 bases for V and 0 bases for J; bases not matched to a gene: 11. This CDR3 comprises 16 residues. Data came from immunoSEQ multiplex PCR; TCRdb stores just in-frame clones and leaves some out. The data contain tens of thousands of clones, approximately 90% of them singletons. The clonotype comes from a woman under 30. V usage is TRBV5-6 and J usage is TRBJ2-7; 8 bases map to TRBD1. Sequencing was done on a sample of peripheral blood mononuclear cells (PBMCs). This chain's CDR3 is CASTKAFQGASYEQYF. DNA for the CDR3: TGTGCCAGCACCAAGGCTTTTCAGGGGGCCTCCTACGAGCAGTACTTC.